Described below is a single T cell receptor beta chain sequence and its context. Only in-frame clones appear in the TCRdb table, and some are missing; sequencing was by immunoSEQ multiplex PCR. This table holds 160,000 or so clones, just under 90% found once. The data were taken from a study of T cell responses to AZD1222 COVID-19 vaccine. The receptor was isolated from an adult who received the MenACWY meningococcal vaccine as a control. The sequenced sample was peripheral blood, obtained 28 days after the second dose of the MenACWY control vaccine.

The CDR3 DNA reads as TGTGCCAGCAGCCGTCGGCAGGGGGGGTTTAACTATGGCTACACCTTC. This gives the protein CASSRRQGGFNYGYTF. The chain has TRBV3-1 (or the pseudogene TRBV3-2) and TRBJ1-2; TRBD1 matches 7 bases. The CDR3 length is 16 residues. J lost 1 base, V lost 4 bases, and 9 bases had no gene match. Germline CDR1 LGHDT, CDR2 YNNKEL (reference sequence).